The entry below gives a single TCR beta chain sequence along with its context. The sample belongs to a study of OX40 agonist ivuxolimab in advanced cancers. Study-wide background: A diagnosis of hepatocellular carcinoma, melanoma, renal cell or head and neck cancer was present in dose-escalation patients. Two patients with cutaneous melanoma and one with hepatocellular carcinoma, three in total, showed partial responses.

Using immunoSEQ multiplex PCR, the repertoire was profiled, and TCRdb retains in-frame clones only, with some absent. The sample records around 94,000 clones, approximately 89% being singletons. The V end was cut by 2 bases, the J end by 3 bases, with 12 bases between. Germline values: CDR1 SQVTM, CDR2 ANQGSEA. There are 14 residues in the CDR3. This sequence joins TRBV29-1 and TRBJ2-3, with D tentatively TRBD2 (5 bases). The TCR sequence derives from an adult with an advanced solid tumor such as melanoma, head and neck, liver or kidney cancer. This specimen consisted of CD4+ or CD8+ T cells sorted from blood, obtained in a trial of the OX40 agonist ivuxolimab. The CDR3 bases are TGCAGCGTTGAATTAGGCGGGTTGACAGATACGCAGTATTTT. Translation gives CSVELGGLTDTQYF.